The 28 T cell receptor beta chains presented below share a single source sample, sequenced in a study of PD-L1 blockade in urothelial cancer. Stated time point: pretreatment peripheral blood. TCRdb keeps only in-frame clones here, not all; method: immunoSEQ multiplex PCR. The table has about 95,000 clones, 90% seen once. This specimen was PBMCs, taken around atezolizumab (anti-PD-L1) treatment. These receptor sequences come from a man aged 55 to 70 with urothelial cancer.

V usage is TRBV5-8 and J usage is TRBJ2-4, with a possible D match to TRBD1 (5 bases). V was cut by 2 bases and J by 10 bases, with 16 bases left in between. CDR3 length equals 14 residues. Germline CDR1 and CDR2: SGHTS and YDEGEE. The CDR3 spells CASSFQGSKLIQYF. In DNA form, the CDR3 reads TGTGCCAGCAGCTTTCAGGGATCTAAATTAATTCAGTACTTC.

The genes are TRBV7-9 and TRBJ2-7; TRBD1 aligns across 7 bases. In germline, CDR1 is SEHNR, CDR2 FQNEAQ (reference sequence). The CDR3 has 14 amino acids. V trimming: 3 bases; J trimming: 2 bases; junction bases outside the gene matches: 4. The CDR3 here is CASSLRDRAYEQYF. The CDR3 nucleotides are TGTGCCAGCAGCTTGAGGGACAGAGCCTACGAGCAGTACTTC.

V gene TRBV4-1 combines with J gene TRBJ1-2; perhaps TRBD1 as D (6 bases). The CDR3 totals 15 residues. Germline lookup yields CDR1 MGHRA and CDR2 YSYEKL. V was cut by 0 bases and J by 0 bases, with 8 bases left in between. The CDR3 nucleotides are TGCGCCAGCAGCCAAGAACCAGGGGCTAACTATGGCTACACCTTC. This translates into CASSQEPGANYGYTF.

A single count supports this clone. The V and J genes are TRBV10-3 and TRBJ2-3, with D possibly matching TRBD1 (7 bases). Deletions cut 8 bases from V and 5 bases from J, with 17 bases between. Per germline, CDR1 ENHRY and CDR2 SYGVKD. The CDR3 is 14 residues long. CDR3: CAIAKSQGGDTQYF. The CDR3 bases are TGTGCCATCGCAAAATCTCAGGGGGGAGATACGCAGTATTTT.

A remark on this clone: At the DNA level, this CDR3 is encoded by other sequences in the same sample as well. J is TRBJ2-7 and V is TRBV7-2; the match to TRBD2 covers 9 bases. Germline V gene sequence: CDR1 SGHTA, CDR2 FQGNSA. The CDR3 has 14 residues. The V and J ends lost 4 bases and 2 bases, in that order; junction bases with no gene match: 3. The CDR3 sequence is CASSSTSGPYEQYF. DNA for the CDR3: TGTGCCAGCAGCTCGACTAGCGGACCCTACGAGCAGTACTTC.

The chain has TRBV11-2 and TRBJ2-7; 7 bases line up with TRBD1. The length of the CDR3 is 14 residues. Germline V gene sequence: CDR1 SGHAT, CDR2 FQNNGV. The V segment lost 6 bases and the J segment 2 bases; nucleotides outside the gene matches: 7. In DNA, the CDR3 is TGTGCCAGCAGAAGGACAGGTTCAGCCTACGAGCAGTACTTC. Residues: CASRRTGSAYEQYF. Filled out from reference TRBV11-2 and TRBJ2-7, the complete variable domain reads EAGVAQSPRYKIIEKRQSVAFWCNPISGHATLYWYQQILGQGPKLLIQFQNNGVVDDSQLPKDRFSAERLKGVDSTLKIQPAKLEDSAVYLCASRRTGSAYEQYFGPGTRLTVT.

V is TRBV4-3 and J is TRBJ2-7, with 11 bases identical to TRBD1. Germline V gives CDR1 LGHNA, CDR2 YSLEER. J gave up 3 bases and V 3 bases, and 4 bases lay outside the gene matches. This CDR3 spans 15 amino acids. The CDR3 bases are TGCGCCAGCAGCCAGGGGGGACAGGGGGACTACGAGCAGTACTTC. Its protein product is CASSQGGQGDYEQYF.

The CDR3: CASSWLAVTNTGELFF. The CDR3 DNA reads TGCGCCAGCAGTTGGCTAGCGGTAACGAACACCGGGGAGCTGTTTTTT. V and J are TRBV5-1 and TRBJ2-2, with 7 positions matching TRBD2. The junction had 7 bases not matched to a gene; V was cut back by 5 bases and J by 0 bases. The CDR3 is 16 amino acids. CDR1 SGHRS and CDR2 YFSETQ come from the germline V gene. Filled out from reference TRBV5-1 and TRBJ2-2, the complete variable domain reads KAGVTQTPRYLIKTRGQQVTLSCSPISGHRSVSWYQQTPGQGLQFLFEYFSETQRNKGNFPGRFSGRQFSNSRSEMNVSTLELGDSALYLCASSWLAVTNTGELFFGEGSRLTVL.

This chain links TRBV10-2 with TRBJ2-3; TRBD2 matches at 9 bases. CDR1 is WSHSY and CDR2 is SAAADI in the germline V gene. Trimming took 3 bases from V and 4 from J; bases not matched to a gene: 5. CDR3 size: 15 residues. The CDR3 region is CASSDPAGGPDTQYF. In nucleotides, the CDR3 is TGCGCCAGCAGTGATCCAGCGGGGGGTCCAGATACGCAGTATTTT.

This rearrangement joins TRBV27 to TRBJ1-5; no clear D. Between the trimmed V and J ends, which lost 0 bases and 0 bases, there was a span of 9 bases. CDR3 size: 16 residues. From germline, CDR1 is MNHEY and CDR2 SMNVEV (reference sequence). CDR3 nucleotides: TGTGCCAGCAGTTTATCGTACGGGGATAGCAATCAGCCCCAGCATTTT. This codes for CASSLSYGDSNQPQHF.

The chain combines TRBV27 with TRBJ2-5, with 12 bases lining up with TRBD2. The ends lost 5 bases at V and 3 bases at J; junction bases unmatched: 1. Germline CDR1 and CDR2: MNHEY and SMNVEV (reference sequence). CDR3 length: 14 residues. The CDR3 coding sequence is TGTGCCAGCAGTCGACTAGCGGGAGAAGAGACCCAGTACTTC. It yields the protein CASSRLAGEETQYF.

This clone was counted a single time. V usage is TRBV27 and J usage is TRBJ2-2; 9 bases align to TRBD1. Looked up from germline, CDR1 is MNHEY and CDR2 is SMNVEV (reference sequence). The junction had 1 base not matched to a gene; V was cut back by 6 bases and J by 2 bases. This CDR3 has 14 residues. The CDR3, as DNA: TGTGCCAGCAGGGGACAGGGAAACACCGGGGAGCTGTTTTTT. This sequence encodes CASRGQGNTGELFF.

The rearrangement links TRBV28 to TRBJ1-4, with 9 bases aligning to TRBD1. The ends lost 5 bases at V and 6 bases at J; junction bases unmatched: 7. The CDR3 has 15 residues. The V gene's germline CDR1 is MDHEN and CDR2 SYDVKM. The CDR3: CASSLHTGGDEKLFF. In nucleotides, the CDR3 is TGTGCCAGCAGTCTCCATACAGGGGGCGATGAAAAACTGTTTTTT.

This chain uses TRBV4-3 with TRBJ1-6, with a weak D call TRBD1 (5 bases). V lost 6 bases, J lost 7 bases, and 16 bases lay in between. In germline, CDR1 is LGHNA, CDR2 YSLEER. This CDR3 contains 15 residues. This chain's CDR3 is CASSSRGFSNSPLHF. The CDR3, as DNA: TGCGCCAGCAGTTCTAGGGGCTTTTCAAATTCACCCCTCCACTTT.

The chain links TRBV6-6 to TRBJ1-3; no definite D call. This CDR3 contains 16 residues. The V gene's germline CDR1 is MNHNY and CDR2 SVGAGI (reference sequence). Trimming removed 0 bases at V and 0 bases at J, with 9 bases between. CDR3 residues: CASSYSAGSSGNTIYF. The CDR3 DNA reads TGTGCCAGCAGTTACTCTGCGGGAAGCTCTGGAAACACCATATATTTT.

The chain is built from TRBV7-3 and TRBJ1-1, with D uncertain. Germline V gives CDR1 SGHTA, CDR2 FQGTGA. The CDR3 length is 12 residues. V was clipped by 4 bases and J by 1 base, with 4 bases between them. The CDR3: CASSSRNTEAFF. CDR3 coding DNA: TGTGCCAGCAGCTCCAGGAACACTGAAGCTTTCTTT. Full variable domain (missing parts from reference TRBV7-3 and TRBJ1-1): GAGVSQTPSNKVTEKGKYVELRCDPISGHTALYWYRQSLGQGPEFLIYFQGTGAADDSGLPNDRFFAVRPEGSVSTLKIQRTERGDSAVYLCASSSRNTEAFFGQGTRLTVV.

V is TRBV28 and J is TRBJ2-7; D is ambiguous. The germline V gene encodes CDR1 MDHEN and CDR2 SYDVKM. This CDR3 has 13 residues. Trimming left V 7 bases short and J 0 bases short, with 10 bases between. The CDR3 DNA is TGTGCCAGCAAAACAGCCAACTCCTACGAGCAGTACTTC. It specifies CASKTANSYEQYF.

This chain joins TRBV11-1 and TRBJ2-1; no firm D call. This CDR3 is 13 amino acids long. V was pared by 0 bases and J by 7 bases, with 7 bases between. Germline V CDR1 and CDR2: SGHAT, FQDESV (reference sequence). CDR3 region: CASSLAGANEQFF. CDR3 nucleotides: TGTGCCAGCAGCTTAGCAGGAGCGAATGAGCAGTTCTTC.

The genes are TRBV7-2 and TRBJ2-5; D might be TRBD1 (6 bases). This CDR3 comprises 15 residues. V lost 7 bases and J 4 bases, leaving 19 bases between the germline ends. Germline CDR1 reads SGHTA; CDR2 reads FQGNSA. CDR3 amino acids: CASTPFRVGGETQYF. The CDR3 nucleotides are TGTGCCAGCACTCCCTTCAGGGTAGGGGGAGAGACCCAGTACTTC.

J is TRBJ1-4 and V is TRBV14; TRBD1 might be the D (5 bases). This CDR3 comprises 16 residues. Germline V gives CDR1 SGHDN, CDR2 FVKESK. Trimming took 0 bases from V and 5 from J, leaving 13 bases between them. The CDR3 DNA follows: TGTGCCAGCAGCCAAGATTTCTCCAGGGCGAATGAAAAACTGTTTTTT. This sequence encodes CASSQDFSRANEKLFF.

CDR3 in DNA: TGTGCCAGCAGGCCCGGTCGGCGGGAAAGCACAGATACGCAGTATTTT. Protein: CASRPGRRESTDTQYF. The V call is TRBV7-8, the J call TRBJ2-3, with D possibly TRBD2 on 6 matching bases. Looked up from germline, CDR1 is SGHVS and CDR2 is FQNEAQ. The CDR3 length is 16 residues. Trimming left V 6 bases short and J 0 bases short, with 16 bases between.

The chain joins TRBV9 to TRBJ2-5; a weak D match, TRBD1 (7 bases). V was clipped by 3 bases and J by 1 base, with 10 bases between them. The germline V gene has CDR1 SGDLS and CDR2 YYNGEE. The CDR3 spans 14 residues. The DNA of the CDR3 is TGTGCCAGCAGCGGGGGGGACAGCCAAGAGACCCAGTACTTC. Its protein product is CASSGGDSQETQYF.

The V gene is TRBV28, the J gene TRBJ1-4; 9 bases are a match to TRBD1. Germline CDR1 reads MDHEN; CDR2 reads SYDVKM. The CDR3 spans 14 residues. V lost 8 bases to trimming and J lost 5 bases; unmatched junction nucleotides: 6. The CDR3 DNA is TGTGCCAGCGGGGGGACAGGGTTCAATGAAAAACTGTTTTTT. This sequence encodes CASGGTGFNEKLFF.

In this sample, this clone turned up many times. CDR3 in amino acids: CASSYSRTGGGYGYTF. The CDR3 nucleotides are TGTGCCAGCAGTTACTCGCGGACAGGAGGTGGATATGGCTACACCTTC. The rearrangement uses TRBV6-5 and TRBJ1-2; 7 bases align to TRBD1. Losses at the gene ends were 0 bases for V and 5 bases for J; bases not matched to a gene: 9. The CDR3 runs 16 residues. Germline V lookup: CDR1 MNHEY, CDR2 SVGAGI.

The J gene is TRBJ1-5, the V gene TRBV4-1; tentatively, D is TRBD1 (5 bases). The germline gives CDR1 MGHRA, CDR2 YSYEKL. This CDR3 region has 14 residues. V lost 0 bases to trimming and J lost 7 bases, with 10 bases between them. CDR3 residues: CASSQEWRDQPQHF. Written as DNA, the CDR3 is TGCGCCAGCAGCCAAGAGTGGAGGGACCAGCCCCAGCATTTT.

The chain is built from TRBV6-1 and TRBJ2-2; TRBD2 matches 7 bases. CDR3 size: 14 residues. Losses at the gene ends were 2 bases for V and 4 bases for J; bases not matched to a gene: 1. Germline-derived CDR1 and CDR2 are MNHNS and SASEGT. The CDR3 here is CASSEWGGTGELFF. The CDR3 bases are TGTGCCAGCAGTGAATGGGGGGGCACCGGGGAGCTGTTTTTT.

V gene TRBV28 combines with J gene TRBJ1-4, with 9 bases aligning to TRBD1. V gave up 5 bases and J gave up 7 bases; unmatched junction bases: 5. Per the germline V gene, CDR1 is MDHEN and CDR2 is SYDVKM. CDR3 length: 14 amino acids. The CDR3 nucleotides are TGTGCCAGCAGTCCGGGACAGGGCCCTGAAAAACTGTTTTTT. Its translation: CASSPGQGPEKLFF.

In DNA form, the CDR3 reads TGCGCCAGCAGCTTGGTCCGTCAGGCCAGTAAAGGCACAGATACGCAGTATTTT. Translation gives CASSLVRQASKGTDTQYF. This chain connects TRBV5-1 to TRBJ2-3; unclear D gene. The CDR3 has 18 residues. V gave up 0 bases and J gave up 1 base, with 18 bases separating them. In germline, CDR1 is SGHRS, CDR2 YFSETQ.